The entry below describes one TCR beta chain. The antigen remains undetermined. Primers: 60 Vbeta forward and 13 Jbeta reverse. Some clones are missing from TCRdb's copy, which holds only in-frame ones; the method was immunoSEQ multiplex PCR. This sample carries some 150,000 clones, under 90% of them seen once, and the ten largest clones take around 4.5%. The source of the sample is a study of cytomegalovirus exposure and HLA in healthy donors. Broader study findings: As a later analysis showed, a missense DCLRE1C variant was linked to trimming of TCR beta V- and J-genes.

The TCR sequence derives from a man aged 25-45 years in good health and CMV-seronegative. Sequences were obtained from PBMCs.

The CDR3 reads CASSEGQGRTDTQYF. DNA for the CDR3: TGTGCCAGCAGTGAGGGACAGGGGCGAACAGATACGCAGTATTTT. The chain carries TRBV2 and TRBJ2-3; 10 bases agree with TRBD1. Losses at the gene ends were 3 bases for V and 3 bases for J; bases not matched to a gene: 3. Germline V gene lookup returns CDR1 SNHLY and CDR2 FYNNEI. This CDR3 spans 15 amino acids.